This record concerns one T cell receptor (beta chain) sequence. This clone may be a read error of a much larger clone one base away. The CDR3 has 13 amino acids. Germline CDR1 and CDR2: MNHEY and SMNVEV (reference sequence). MiXCR, applied by TCRdb to the PCR reads, yields one record per CDR3 protein. This sample has under 8,500 distinct CDR3 sequences, with 15% to 19% found just once. These data belong to a study of tumor-infiltrating lymphocytes in oesophageal squamous cell carcinoma. The V and J genes are TRBV27 and TRBJ1-2; D may be TRBD1 (6 bases). This receptor was obtained from a male donor with esophageal squamous cell carcinoma. Material: blood. The CDR3 sequence is CAGSPRGRGGYTF. CDR3 DNA: TGTGCCGGCAGCCCCCGGGGGCGCGGTGGCTACACCTTC.